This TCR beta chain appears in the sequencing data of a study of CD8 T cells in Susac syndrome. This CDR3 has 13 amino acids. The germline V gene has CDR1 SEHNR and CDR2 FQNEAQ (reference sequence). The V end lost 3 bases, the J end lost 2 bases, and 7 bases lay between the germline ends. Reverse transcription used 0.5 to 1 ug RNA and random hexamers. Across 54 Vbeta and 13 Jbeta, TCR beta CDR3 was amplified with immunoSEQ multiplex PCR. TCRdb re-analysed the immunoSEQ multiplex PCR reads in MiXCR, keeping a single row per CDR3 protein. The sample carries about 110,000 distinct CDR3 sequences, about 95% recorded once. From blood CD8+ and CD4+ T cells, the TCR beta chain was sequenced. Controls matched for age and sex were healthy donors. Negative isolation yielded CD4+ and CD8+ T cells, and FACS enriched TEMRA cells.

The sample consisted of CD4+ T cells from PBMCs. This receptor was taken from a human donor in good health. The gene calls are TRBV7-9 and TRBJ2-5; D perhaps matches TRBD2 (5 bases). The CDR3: CASSFEGQETQYF. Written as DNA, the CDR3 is TGTGCCAGCAGCTTTGAGGGACAAGAGACCCAGTACTTC.